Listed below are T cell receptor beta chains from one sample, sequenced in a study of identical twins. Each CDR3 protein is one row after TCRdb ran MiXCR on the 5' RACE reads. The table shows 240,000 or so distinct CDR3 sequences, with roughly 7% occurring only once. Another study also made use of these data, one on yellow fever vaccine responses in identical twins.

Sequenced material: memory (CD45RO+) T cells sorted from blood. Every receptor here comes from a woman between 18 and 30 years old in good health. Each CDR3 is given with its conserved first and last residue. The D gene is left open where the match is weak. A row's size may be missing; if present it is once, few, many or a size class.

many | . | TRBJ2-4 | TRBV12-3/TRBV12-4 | TGTGCCAGCAGTTCCGCCAGACTTATAGCCAAAAACATTCAGTACTTC | CASSSARLIAKNIQYF
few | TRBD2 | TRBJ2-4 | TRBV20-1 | TGCAGTGCTAGAGTATTTAGCGGGAGGGGATTAGCCAAAAACATTCAGTACTTC | CSARVFSGRGLAKNIQYF
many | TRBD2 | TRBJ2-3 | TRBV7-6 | TGTGCCAGCAGCTCCTCCGGACTAGCGGGCACAGATACGCAGTATTTT | CASSSSGLAGTDTQYF
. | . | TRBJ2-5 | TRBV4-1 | TGCGCCAGCAGCCAAGATAATGGGAACAGGGTGACCCAGTACTTC | CASSQDNGNRVTQYF
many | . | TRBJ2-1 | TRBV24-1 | TGTGCCACCAGTGACCCGACGACTAGGACGAATGAGCAGTTCTTC | CATSDPTTRTNEQFF
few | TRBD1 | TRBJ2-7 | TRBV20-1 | TGCAGTGCTATACAGGGGGCAAGGTACGAGCAGTACTTC | CSAIQGARYEQYF
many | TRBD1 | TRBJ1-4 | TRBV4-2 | TGTGCCAGCAGCCAACTGCCCCATAGACAGGGGGCGCGGAAGGGTATCAATGAAAAACTGTTTTTT | CASSQLPHRQGARKGINEKLFF
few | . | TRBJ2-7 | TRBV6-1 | TGTGCCAGCAGCGGAGGGGAGGCCTACGAGCAGTACTTC | CASSGGEAYEQYF
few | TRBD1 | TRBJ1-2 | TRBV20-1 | TGCAGTGCTATCGACAGGGGGCATGGCTACACCTTC | CSAIDRGHGYTF
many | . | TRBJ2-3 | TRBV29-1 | TGCAGCGCCCACTCGTTTGATACGCAGTATTTT | CSAHSFDTQYF
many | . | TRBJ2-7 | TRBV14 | TGTGCCAGCAGTCCTTTCCAGGGGTCTGGGCAGTACTTC | CASSPFQGSGQYF
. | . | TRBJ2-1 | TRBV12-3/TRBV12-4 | TGTGCCATCAAGTCAGGGCAGGCTTATGAGCAGTTCTTC | CAIKSGQAYEQFF
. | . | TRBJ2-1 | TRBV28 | TGTGCCAGCAGGGCCGGGACTGGGAGTTCGGATGAGCAGTTCTTC | CASRAGTGSSDEQFF
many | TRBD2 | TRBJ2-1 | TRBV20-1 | TGCAGTGCTAGTTGGGCGGGGGGCCGAGCGGTCAATGAGCAGTTCTTC | CSASWAGGRAVNEQFF
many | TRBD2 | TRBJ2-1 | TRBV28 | TGTGCCAGCACGGGGAGGGCTAGCGGGAGTTGGTATGAGCAGTTCTTC | CASTGRASGSWYEQFF
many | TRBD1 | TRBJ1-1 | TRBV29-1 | TGCAGCGTTGAAGATGTGACAGGGCTCGCTTTCTTT | CSVEDVTGLAFF
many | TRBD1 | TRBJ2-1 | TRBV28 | TGTGCCAGCAGTTCCCCCGCCGACAGGGGGAACAATGAGCAGTTCTTC | CASSSPADRGNNEQFF
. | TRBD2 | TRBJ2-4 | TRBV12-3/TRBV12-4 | TGTGCCAGCAGTTTGGGCGGGGGGGCCAAAAACATTCAGTACTTC | CASSLGGGAKNIQYF
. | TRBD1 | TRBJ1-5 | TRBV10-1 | TGCGCCAGCAGTGAGGATCGGACAGGCGCCCAGCATTTT | CASSEDRTGAQHF
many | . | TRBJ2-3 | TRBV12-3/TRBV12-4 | TGTGCCAGCAGGCCAGGGGTTTTGGTCGATACGCAGTATTTT | CASRPGVLVDTQYF
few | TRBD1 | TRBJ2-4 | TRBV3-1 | TGTGCCAGTAGCCAAGAGACCAGGGGGAACATTCAGTACTTC | CASSQETRGNIQYF
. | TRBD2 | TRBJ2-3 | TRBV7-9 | TGTGCCAGCAGCTTAGCCCCACTAGCGGGGATCACAGATACGCAGTATTTT | CASSLAPLAGITDTQYF
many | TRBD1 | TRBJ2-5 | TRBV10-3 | TGTGCCATCAGTGCCTCCGGGACAGGGGTCCAAGAGACCCAGTACTTC | CAISASGTGVQETQYF
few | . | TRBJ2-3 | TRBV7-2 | TGTGCCAGCAGCTTAGCGTTAGCAACTACAGATACGCAGTATTTT | CASSLALATTDTQYF
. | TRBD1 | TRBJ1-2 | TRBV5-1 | TGCGCCAGCAGTTCTGCACAGGGGGTTAGTGGCTACACCTTC | CASSSAQGVSGYTF
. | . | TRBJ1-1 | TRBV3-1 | TGTGCCAGCAACGGTGGATCTGAAGCTTTCTTT | CASNGGSEAFF
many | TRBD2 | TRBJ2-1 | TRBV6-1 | TGTGCCAGCAGAAAAGCACAGGGACTAGCGGGAGTTAATGAGCAGTTCTTC | CASRKAQGLAGVNEQFF
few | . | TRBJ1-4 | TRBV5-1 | TGCGCCAGCAGCCTGACGTGGGTTAATGAAAAACTGTTTTTT | CASSLTWVNEKLFF
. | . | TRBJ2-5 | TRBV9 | TGTGCCAGCAGCGTAGGTTCGACTACCCTACAAGAGACCCAGTACTTC | CASSVGSTTLQETQYF
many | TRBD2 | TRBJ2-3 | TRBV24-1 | TGTGCCACCAGTGACCCCGGGACTACCACAGATACGCAGTATTTT | CATSDPGTTTDTQYF
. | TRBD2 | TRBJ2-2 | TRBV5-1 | TGCGCCAGCAGCTTGGCCTTCGCGGGGGGGCCCTCCGGGGAGCTGTTTTTT | CASSLAFAGGPSGELFF
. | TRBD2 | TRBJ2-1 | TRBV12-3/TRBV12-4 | TGTGCCAGCAGCCTATCCGGGACTAGCGGGAGTGAGCAGTTCTTC | CASSLSGTSGSEQFF
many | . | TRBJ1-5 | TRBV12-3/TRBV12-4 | TGTGCCAGCAGCAAGATAGATCGGCCCCAGCATTTT | CASSKIDRPQHF
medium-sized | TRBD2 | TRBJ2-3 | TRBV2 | TGTGCCAGCCTCCCTATGAGCGGGGGGGGTACGGATACGCAGTATTTT | CASLPMSGGGTDTQYF
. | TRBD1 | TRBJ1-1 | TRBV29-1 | TGCAGCGTTGAAAAGGGACAGGGAAACACTGAAGCTTTCTTT | CSVEKGQGNTEAFF
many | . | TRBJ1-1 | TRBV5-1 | TGCGCCAGCAGCTTTACACTGATGGGCACTGAAGCTTTCTTT | CASSFTLMGTEAFF
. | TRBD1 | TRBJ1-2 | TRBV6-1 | TGTGCCAGCATTCCTGGGACAGATGTTAACTATGGCTACACCTTC | CASIPGTDVNYGYTF
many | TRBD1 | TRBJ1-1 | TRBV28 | TGTGCCAGCAGTTTAAGGGACAGGGGGCCGAACACTGAAGCTTTCTTT | CASSLRDRGPNTEAFF
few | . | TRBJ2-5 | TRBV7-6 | TGTGCCAGCAGCTTATTGGGGCAGGGGGGAGAGACCCAGTACTTC | CASSLLGQGGETQYF
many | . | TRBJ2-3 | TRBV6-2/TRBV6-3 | TGTGCCAGCAGCCGCCTCTGGCGGGACACAGATACGCAGTATTTT | CASSRLWRDTDTQYF
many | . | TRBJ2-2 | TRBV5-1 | TGCGCCAGCAGCTTGCGGAGACAGGGACTCACCGGGGAGCTGTTTTTT | CASSLRRQGLTGELFF
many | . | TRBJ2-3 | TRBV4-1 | TGCGCCAGCAGCCAAGATATTACCGTAACAGATACGCAGTATTTT | CASSQDITVTDTQYF
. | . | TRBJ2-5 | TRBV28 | TGTGCCAGCAGTTTATTTGGAGGGGTCGGGTACCAAGAGACCCAGTACTTC | CASSLFGGVGYQETQYF
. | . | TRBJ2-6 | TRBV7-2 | TGTGCCAGCGGGACGAGGGGTGCTGGGGCCAACGTCCTGACTTTC | CASGTRGAGANVLTF
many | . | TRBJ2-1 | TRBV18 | TGTGCCAGCTCACCACCTGGGACAACCACCTACAATGAGCAGTTCTTC | CASSPPGTTTYNEQFF